This T cell receptor (beta chain) was documented in a study of T cells after somatic rescue of genetic block. This table comes from immunoSEQ multiplex PCR, and its TCRdb copy is limited to in-frame clones, with some not included. The sample lists tens of thousands of clones; around 96% were seen once. V was shortened by 6 bases and J by 2 bases, with 13 bases between the two germline ends. Germline V lookup: CDR1 SGHTA, CDR2 FQGNSA. This CDR3 is 15 amino acids long. This receptor was obtained from a child less than two years old. The chain couples TRBV7-2 to TRBJ2-2; possible D gene TRBD1, 6 bases. The sequenced sample was peripheral blood mononuclear cells (PBMCs). The CDR3 protein is CASRLWGHNTGELFF. CDR3 DNA: TGTGCCAGCAGGTTGTGGGGACATAACACCGGGGAGCTGTTTTTT.